This T cell receptor beta chain was captured by sequencing in a study of cytomegalovirus exposure and HLA in healthy donors. 13 Jbeta primers and 60 Vbeta primers were used for the PCR. Assay used: immunoSEQ multiplex PCR; TCRdb lists only in-frame clones, some missing. This sample yields about 150,000 clones, of which roughly 73% are seen a single time; under 1.5% belongs to the top ten. A note on this clone: The antigen is not known.

Findings and caveats of the study: The authors later found most CMV-associated TCR beta chains appeared HLA-restricted. Researchers left out some V segments, among them TRBV6-2 and TRBV6-3, as indistinguishable. Most TCR sequences showed up rarely, but some public TCRs showed up in many donors. Across all donors, roughly uniform sequencing depth was an assumption of the presence/absence analyses.

Per the germline V gene, CDR1 is SGDLS and CDR2 is YYNGEE. The CDR3 loop spans 13 amino acids. V was shortened by 0 bases and J by 6 bases, with 8 bases between the two germline ends. The sequenced material came from PBMCs. The receptor's source is a woman aged 25 to 39 in good health and CMV-seronegative. The chain links TRBV9 to TRBJ2-3, with D perhaps TRBD2 (6 bases). The CDR3, as DNA: TGTGCCAGCAGCGTAGATGGGGGGGATACGCAGTATTTT. This gives the protein CASSVDGGDTQYF.